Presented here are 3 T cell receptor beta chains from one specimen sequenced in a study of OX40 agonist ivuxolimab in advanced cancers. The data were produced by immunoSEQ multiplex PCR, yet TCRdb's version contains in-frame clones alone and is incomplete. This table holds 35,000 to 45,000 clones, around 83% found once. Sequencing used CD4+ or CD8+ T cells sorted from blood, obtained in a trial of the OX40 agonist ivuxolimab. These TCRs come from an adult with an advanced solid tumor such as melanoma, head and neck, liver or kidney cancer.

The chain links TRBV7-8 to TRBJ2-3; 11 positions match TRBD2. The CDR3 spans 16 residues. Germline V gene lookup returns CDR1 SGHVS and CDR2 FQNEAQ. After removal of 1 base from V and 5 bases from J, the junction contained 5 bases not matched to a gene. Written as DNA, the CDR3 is TGTGCCAGCAGCTTAGGGGTAGCGGGGGGGTTAGATACGCAGTATTTT. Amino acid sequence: CASSLGVAGGLDTQYF. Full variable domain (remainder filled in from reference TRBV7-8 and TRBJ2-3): GAGVSQSPRYKVAKRGQDVALRCDPISGHVSLFWYQQALGQGPEFLTYFQNEAQLDKSGLPSDRFFAERPEGSVSTLKIQRTQQEDSAVYLCASSLGVAGGLDTQYFGPGTRLTVL.

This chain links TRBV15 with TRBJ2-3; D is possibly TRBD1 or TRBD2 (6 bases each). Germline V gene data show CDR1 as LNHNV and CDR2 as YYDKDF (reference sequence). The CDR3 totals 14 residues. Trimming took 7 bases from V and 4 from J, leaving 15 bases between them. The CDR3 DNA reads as TGTGCCACCAAGCCGGCAGGGGAGGCAGATACGCAGTATTTT. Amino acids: CATKPAGEADTQYF.

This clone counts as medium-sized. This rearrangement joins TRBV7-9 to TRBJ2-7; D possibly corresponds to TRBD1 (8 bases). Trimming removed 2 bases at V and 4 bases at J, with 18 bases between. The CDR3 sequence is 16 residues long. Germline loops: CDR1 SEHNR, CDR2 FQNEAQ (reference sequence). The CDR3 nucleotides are TGTGCCAGCAGCTTAACCGGACAGGGAGGGATGTACGAGCAGTACTTC. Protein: CASSLTGQGGMYEQYF.